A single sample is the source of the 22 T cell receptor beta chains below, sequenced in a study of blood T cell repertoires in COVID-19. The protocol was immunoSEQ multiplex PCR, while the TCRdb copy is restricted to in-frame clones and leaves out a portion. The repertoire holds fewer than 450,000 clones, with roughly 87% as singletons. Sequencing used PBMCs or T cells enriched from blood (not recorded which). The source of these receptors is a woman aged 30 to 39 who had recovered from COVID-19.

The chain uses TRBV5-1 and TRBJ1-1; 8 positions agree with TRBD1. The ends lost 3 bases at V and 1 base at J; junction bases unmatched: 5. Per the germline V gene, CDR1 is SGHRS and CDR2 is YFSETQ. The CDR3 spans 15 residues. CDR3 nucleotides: TGCGCCAGCAGCTCCGGGACAGGAGGGAACACTGAAGCTTTCTTT. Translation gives CASSSGTGGNTEAFF.

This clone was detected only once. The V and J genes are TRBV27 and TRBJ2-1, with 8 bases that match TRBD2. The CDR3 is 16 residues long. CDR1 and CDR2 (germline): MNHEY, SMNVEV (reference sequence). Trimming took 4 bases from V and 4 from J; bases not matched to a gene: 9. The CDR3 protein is CASSWGSSGRYNEQFF. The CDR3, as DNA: TGTGCCAGCAGTTGGGGCTCTAGCGGGCGATACAATGAGCAGTTCTTC.

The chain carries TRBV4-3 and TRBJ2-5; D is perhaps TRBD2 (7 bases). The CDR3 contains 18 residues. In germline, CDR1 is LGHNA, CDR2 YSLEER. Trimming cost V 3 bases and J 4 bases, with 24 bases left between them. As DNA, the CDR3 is TGCGCCAGCAGCCACCGGGCCTTGGGGGGAGGGGGTTTAGAGACCCAGTACTTC. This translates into CASSHRALGGGGLETQYF.

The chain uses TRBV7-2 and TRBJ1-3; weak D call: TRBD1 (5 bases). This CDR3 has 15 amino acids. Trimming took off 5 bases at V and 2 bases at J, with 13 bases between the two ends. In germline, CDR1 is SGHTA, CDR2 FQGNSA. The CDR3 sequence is CASSLSGGAGNTIYF. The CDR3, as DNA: TGTGCCAGCAGCCTAAGTGGGGGGGCTGGAAACACCATATATTTT.

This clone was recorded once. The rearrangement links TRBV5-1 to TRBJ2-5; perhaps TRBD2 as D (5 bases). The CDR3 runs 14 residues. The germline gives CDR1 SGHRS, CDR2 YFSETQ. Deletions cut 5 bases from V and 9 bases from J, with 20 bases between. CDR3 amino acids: CASSSKRPLRAQYF. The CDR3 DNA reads TGCGCCAGCAGTTCGAAGAGGCCCCTGAGGGCCCAGTACTTC.

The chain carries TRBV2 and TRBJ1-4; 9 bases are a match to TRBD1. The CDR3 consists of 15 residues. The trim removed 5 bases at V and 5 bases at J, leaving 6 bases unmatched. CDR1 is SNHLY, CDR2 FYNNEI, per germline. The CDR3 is CASSRVGTGNEKLFF. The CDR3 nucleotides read TGTGCCAGCAGTCGGGTAGGGACAGGGAATGAAAAACTGTTTTTT.

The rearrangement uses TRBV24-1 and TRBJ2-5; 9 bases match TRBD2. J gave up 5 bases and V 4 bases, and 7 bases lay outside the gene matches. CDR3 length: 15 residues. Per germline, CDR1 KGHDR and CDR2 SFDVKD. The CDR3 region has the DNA TGTGCCACCAGTGAACCCGGGACTAGCCAGGAGACCCAGTACTTC. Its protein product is CATSEPGTSQETQYF.

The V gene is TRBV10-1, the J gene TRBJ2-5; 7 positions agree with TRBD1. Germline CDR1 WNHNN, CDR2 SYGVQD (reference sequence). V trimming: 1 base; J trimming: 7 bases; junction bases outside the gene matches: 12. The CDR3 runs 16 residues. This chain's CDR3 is CASSEWDSNSRGTQYF. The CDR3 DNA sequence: TGCGCCAGCAGTGAGTGGGACAGCAACTCAAGAGGGACCCAGTACTTC.

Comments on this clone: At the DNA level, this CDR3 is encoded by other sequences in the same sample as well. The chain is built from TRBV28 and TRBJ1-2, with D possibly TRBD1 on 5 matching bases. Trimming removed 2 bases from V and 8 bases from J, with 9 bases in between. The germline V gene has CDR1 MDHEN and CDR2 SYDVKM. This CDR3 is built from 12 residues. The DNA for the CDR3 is TGTGCCAGCAGTTTACAGGGAGGAGGCTACACCTTC. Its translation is CASSLQGGGYTF.

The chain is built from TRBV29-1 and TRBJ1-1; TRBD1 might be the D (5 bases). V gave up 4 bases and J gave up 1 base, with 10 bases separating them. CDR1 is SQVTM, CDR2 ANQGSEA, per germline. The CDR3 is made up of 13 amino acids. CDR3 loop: CSVVYRTNTEAFF. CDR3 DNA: TGCAGCGTTGTATACAGGACGAACACTGAAGCTTTCTTT.

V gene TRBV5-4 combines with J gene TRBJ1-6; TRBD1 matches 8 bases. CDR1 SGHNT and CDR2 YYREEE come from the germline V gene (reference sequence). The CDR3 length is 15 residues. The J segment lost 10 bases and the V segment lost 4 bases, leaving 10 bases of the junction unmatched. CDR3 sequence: CASSPNQGARSPLHF. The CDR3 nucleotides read TGTGCCAGCAGCCCTAACCAGGGGGCTCGATCACCCCTCCACTTT.

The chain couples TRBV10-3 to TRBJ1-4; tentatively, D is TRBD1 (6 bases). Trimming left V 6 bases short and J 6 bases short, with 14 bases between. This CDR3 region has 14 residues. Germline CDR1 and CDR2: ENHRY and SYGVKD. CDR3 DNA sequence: TGTGCCATCAGCCTCGGGGGGCTGGATGAAAAACTGTTTTTT. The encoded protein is CAISLGGLDEKLFF.

Written as DNA, the CDR3 is TGTGCCAACTTCCCGGGACAAAACACCGGGGAGCTGTTTTTT. The encoded protein is CANFPGQNTGELFF. The chain carries TRBV7-2 and TRBJ2-2; a possible D gene is TRBD1 (6 bases). Per the germline V gene, CDR1 is SGHTA and CDR2 is FQGNSA. V lost 10 bases and J lost 2, with 14 bases in between. CDR3 size: 14 residues.

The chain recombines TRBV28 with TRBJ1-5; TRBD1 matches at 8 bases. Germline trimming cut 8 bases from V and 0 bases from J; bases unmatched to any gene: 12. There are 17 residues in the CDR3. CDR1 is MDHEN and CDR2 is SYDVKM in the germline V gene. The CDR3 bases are TGTGCCAGCTCCCCCGGACAGGGAATAGGTAGCAATCAGCCCCAGCATTTT. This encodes CASSPGQGIGSNQPQHF.

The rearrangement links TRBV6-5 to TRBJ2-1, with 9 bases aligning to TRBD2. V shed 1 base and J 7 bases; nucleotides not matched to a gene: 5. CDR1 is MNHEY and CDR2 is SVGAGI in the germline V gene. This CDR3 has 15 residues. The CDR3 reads CASSYFAGGPNEQFF. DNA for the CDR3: TGTGCCAGCAGTTACTTTGCGGGGGGGCCTAATGAGCAGTTCTTC.

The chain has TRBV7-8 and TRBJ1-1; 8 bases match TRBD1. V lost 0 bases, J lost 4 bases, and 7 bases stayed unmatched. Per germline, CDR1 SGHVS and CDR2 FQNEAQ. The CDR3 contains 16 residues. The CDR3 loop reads CASSLALTGVGTEAFF. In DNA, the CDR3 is TGTGCCAGCAGCTTAGCGCTGACAGGGGTGGGCACTGAAGCTTTCTTT.

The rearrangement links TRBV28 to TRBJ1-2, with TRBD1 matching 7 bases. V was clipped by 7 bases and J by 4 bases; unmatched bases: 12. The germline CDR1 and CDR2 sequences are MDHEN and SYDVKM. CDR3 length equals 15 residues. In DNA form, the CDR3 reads TGTGCCAGCACTTCGGCCGACAGGGTTAGCTATGGCTACACCTTC. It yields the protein CASTSADRVSYGYTF.

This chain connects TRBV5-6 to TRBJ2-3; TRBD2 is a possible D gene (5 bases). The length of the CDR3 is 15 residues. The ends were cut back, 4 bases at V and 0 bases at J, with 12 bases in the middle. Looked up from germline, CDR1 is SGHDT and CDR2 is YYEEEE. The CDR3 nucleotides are TGTGCCAGCAGCCGAGTACTAGTAAGCACAGATACGCAGTATTTT. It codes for CASSRVLVSTDTQYF.

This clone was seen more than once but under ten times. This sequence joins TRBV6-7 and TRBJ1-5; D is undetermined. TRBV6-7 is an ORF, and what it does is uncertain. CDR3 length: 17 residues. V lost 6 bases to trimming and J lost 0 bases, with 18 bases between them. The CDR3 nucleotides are TGTGCCAGCAGCCCGGTCTCCCCACTGTGTAGCAATCAGCCCCAGCATTTT. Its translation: CASSPVSPLCSNQPQHF.

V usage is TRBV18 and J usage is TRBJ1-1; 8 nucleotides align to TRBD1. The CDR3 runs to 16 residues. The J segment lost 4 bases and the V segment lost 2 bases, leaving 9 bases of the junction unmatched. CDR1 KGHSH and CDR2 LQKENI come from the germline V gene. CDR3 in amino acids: CASSPSQGASGTEAFF. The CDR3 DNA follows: TGTGCCAGCTCACCATCCCAGGGGGCAAGTGGCACTGAAGCTTTCTTT.

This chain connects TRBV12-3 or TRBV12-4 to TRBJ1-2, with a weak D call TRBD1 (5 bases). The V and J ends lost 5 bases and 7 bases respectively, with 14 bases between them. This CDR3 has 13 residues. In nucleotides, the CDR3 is TGTGCCAGCAGTCTAGGGGCCGCGCTTGGCTACACCTTC. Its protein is CASSLGAALGYTF.

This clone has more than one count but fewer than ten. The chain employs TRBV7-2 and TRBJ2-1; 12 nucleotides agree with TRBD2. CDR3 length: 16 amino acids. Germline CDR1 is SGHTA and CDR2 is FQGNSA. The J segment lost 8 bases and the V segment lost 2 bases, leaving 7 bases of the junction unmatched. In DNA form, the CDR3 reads TGTGCCAGCAGCTTAAGGATACTAGCGGGGGGTGATGAGCAGTTCTTC. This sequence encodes CASSLRILAGGDEQFF.